This TCR beta chain was profiled in a study of human T cells and chemical hapten exposure. Time point denoted: patch test 3, about 24 weeks after DPC sensitization. The treatment here: therapeutic diphenylcyclopropenone sensitization with weekly scalp DPC. The CDR3 spans 13 residues. From germline, CDR1 is SGHVS and CDR2 FQNEAQ. V gave up 7 bases and J gave up 2 bases, with 11 bases separating them. Study-wide results and caveats: The presence of alopecia in the donors means their immune response may differ from healthy people's.

A remark on this clonotype: Its cognate antigen is unknown.

Within the library, unique molecular identifiers were attached to each individual cDNA molecule. One entry per CDR3 protein, called by TCRdb with MiXCR from the RACE reads. The sample records 150,000 to 200,000 distinct CDR3 sequences, 28% being singletons. The origin of this receptor is a woman in her late teens or twenties with alopecia areata. Some clones in this sample may be carry-over from other donors' samples. The V call is TRBV7-8, the J call TRBJ2-5; D gene unclear. This specimen was whole blood, taken in connection with sensitization to the hapten diphenylcyclopropenone (DPC). CDR3 amino acids: CASTIWDQETQYF. DNA of the CDR3: TGTGCCAGCACGATCTGGGATCAAGAGACCCAGTACTTC.